These 17 T cell receptor beta chains were sequenced from one sample in a study of blood T cell repertoires in COVID-19. Some clones are missing from TCRdb's copy, which holds only in-frame ones; the method was immunoSEQ multiplex PCR. The sample shows almost 55,000 clones, around 86% of them seen only once. The sequenced sample was peripheral blood. These receptors were obtained from a man in his fifties or sixties with active COVID-19.

This sequence joins TRBV18 and TRBJ2-7; 8 nucleotides agree with TRBD1. Trimming removed 2 bases from V and 6 bases from J; junction bases left unmatched: 9. This CDR3 is 15 amino acids long. Germline CDR1 KGHSH, CDR2 LQKENI. Here the CDR3 reads CASSPSGRGLLEQYF. In DNA, the CDR3 is TGTGCCAGCTCACCATCGGGCAGGGGGCTTCTCGAGCAGTACTTC.

The J gene is TRBJ1-5, the V gene TRBV6-4; a possible D gene is TRBD1 (5 bases). The CDR3 covers 15 residues. Germline CDR1 reads MRHNA; CDR2 reads SNTAGT. V was shortened by 5 bases and J by 0 bases, with 11 bases between the two germline ends. The CDR3 spells CASSSTAYSNQPQHF. The CDR3, as DNA: TGTGCCAGCAGTTCGACAGCTTATAGCAATCAGCCCCAGCATTTT.

This clone was seen more than once but under ten times. V and J are TRBV7-2 and TRBJ1-1, with a tentative D call TRBD1 (6 bases). V shed 3 bases and J shed 5 bases, with 13 bases lying between them. The CDR3 has 14 residues. Germline assignment: CDR1 SGHTA and CDR2 FQGNSA. This CDR3 reads CASSLTQGSTEAFF. The CDR3 DNA follows: TGTGCCAGCAGCTTGACCCAGGGGTCGACTGAAGCTTTCTTT.

In this sample, this clone turned up once. This chain links TRBV28 with TRBJ2-3; D possibly corresponds to TRBD2 (5 bases). V was pared by 3 bases and J by 4 bases, with 14 bases between. CDR3 length equals 15 residues. Per germline, CDR1 MDHEN and CDR2 SYDVKM. This CDR3 is CASSFRRISADTQYF. The DNA for the CDR3 is TGTGCCAGCAGTTTTCGGAGGATTTCGGCAGATACGCAGTATTTT.

The chain couples TRBV15 to TRBJ2-7, with TRBD2 identical over 12 bases. The CDR3 runs 17 residues. J was trimmed by 2 bases and V by 0 bases; bases with no gene match: 5. Looked up from germline, CDR1 is LNHNV and CDR2 is YYDKDF (reference sequence). The CDR3 region is CATSRERTSGDPYEQYF. Written as DNA, the CDR3 is TGTGCCACCAGCAGAGAAAGGACTAGCGGGGATCCCTACGAGCAGTACTTC.

This chain joins TRBV18 and TRBJ1-1; possibly TRBD1 for D (6 bases). The CDR3 length is 16 residues. V was cut by 3 bases and J by 4 bases, with 18 bases left in between. Germline V gene lookup returns CDR1 KGHSH and CDR2 LQKENI. The CDR3 DNA sequence: TGTGCCAGCTCACCCGCAGGGAGGGGGAGGGGCACTGAAGCTTTCTTT. This sequence encodes CASSPAGRGRGTEAFF.

CDR3 DNA: TGTGCCAGCAGCTTAGGACTAGCGGGAGGGGAAGAGACCCAGTACTTC. It translates to CASSLGLAGGEETQYF. The rearrangement joins TRBV5-4 to TRBJ2-5; 15 nucleotides line up with TRBD2. J was trimmed by 3 bases and V by 2 bases; bases with no gene match: 2. Looked up from germline, CDR1 is SGHNT and CDR2 is YYREEE (reference sequence). This CDR3 is 16 amino acids long.

The sample holds one count of this clone. The chain is built from TRBV30 and TRBJ2-7; TRBD1 aligns across 8 bases. The CDR3 spans 18 residues. V shed 2 bases, J shed 2 bases, and the junction held 17 bases outside the gene matches. Germline lookup yields CDR1 GTSNPN and CDR2 SVGIG (reference sequence). The CDR3 nucleotides read TGTGCCTGGAGTCCCATCTACTCTCCGGACAGGGTAGCCTACGAGCAGTACTTC. Translation: CAWSPIYSPDRVAYEQYF. The whole variable domain, remainder taken from reference TRBV30 and TRBJ2-7, is SQTIHQWPATLVQPVGSPLSLECTVEGTSNPNLYWYRQAAGRGLQLLFYSVGIGQISSEVPQNLSASRPQDRQFILSSKKLLLSDSGFYLCAWSPIYSPDRVAYEQYFGPGTRLTVT.

V is TRBV6-2 or TRBV6-3 and J is TRBJ2-7; no clear D gene. From germline, CDR1 is MNHEY and CDR2 SVGEGT. The CDR3 has 13 amino acids. V was shortened by 4 bases and J by 6 bases, with 13 bases between the two germline ends. The CDR3 region is CASSSSTWAEQYF. For the CDR3, the DNA is TGTGCCAGCAGTTCCTCGACCTGGGCCGAGCAGTACTTC.

The V gene is TRBV6-5, the J gene TRBJ1-2, with 8 positions matching TRBD1. This CDR3 spans 16 amino acids. Germline-derived CDR1 and CDR2 are MNHEY and SVGAGI. After removal of 2 bases from V and 1 base from J, the junction contained 6 bases not matched to a gene. In nucleotides, the CDR3 is TGTGCCAGCAGTTACGCTCGAACAGGGGGTAACTATGGCTACACCTTC. Its protein product is CASSYARTGGNYGYTF.

This rearrangement joins TRBV5-1 to TRBJ2-3; weak D call: TRBD2 (6 bases). The CDR3 is 13 residues long. The germline CDR1 and CDR2 sequences are SGHRS and YFSETQ. V lost 7 bases, J lost 5 bases, and 14 bases lay in between. In nucleotides, the CDR3 is TGCGCCAGCGGACTACCGGGGCAAGATACGCAGTATTTT. Translation gives CASGLPGQDTQYF.

The chain carries TRBV3-1 (or the pseudogene TRBV3-2) and TRBJ2-1, with 8 bases aligning to TRBD2. V lost 4 bases and J lost 9; bases outside the gene matches: 8. The CDR3 length is 14 residues. Germline CDR1 reads LGHDT; CDR2 reads YNNKEL (reference sequence). The CDR3 DNA reads as TGTGCCAGCAGCCCAGGGCGGGGGGCGAGTGAGCAGTTCTTC. Its protein is CASSPGRGASEQFF.

This chain joins TRBV7-2 and TRBJ1-1; 9 nucleotides line up with TRBD1. CDR1 SGHTA and CDR2 FQGNSA come from the germline V gene. The CDR3 runs to 14 residues. V was clipped by 7 bases and J by 5 bases; unmatched bases: 8. CDR3 residues: CASTLQGAITEAFF. The CDR3 nucleotides read TGTGCCAGCACCCTACAGGGGGCAATTACTGAAGCTTTCTTT.

This clone was counted once. This CDR3 reads CASSSDRTHRGLETQYF. Written as DNA, the CDR3 is TGTGCCAGCAGCTCCGACCGCACGCACAGGGGGCTAGAGACCCAGTACTTC. This sequence joins TRBV7-9 and TRBJ2-5; 9 bases map to TRBD1. V gave up 4 bases and J gave up 4 bases; unmatched junction bases: 13. CDR3 length equals 17 residues. Germline CDR1 SEHNR, CDR2 FQNEAQ (reference sequence).

This chain connects TRBV27 to TRBJ2-7; possibly TRBD1 for D (6 bases). This CDR3 has 15 residues. The V end was cut by 4 bases, the J end by 3 bases, with 16 bases between. Per germline, CDR1 MNHEY and CDR2 SMNVEV (reference sequence). The DNA for the CDR3 is TGTGCCAGCAGTTCCGCAGGGGCAGGTGACTACGAGCAGTACTTC. Amino acids: CASSSAGAGDYEQYF.

The V and J genes are TRBV28 and TRBJ1-2, with D possibly matching TRBD1 (5 bases). CDR1 MDHEN and CDR2 SYDVKM come from the germline V gene. Trimming took off 3 bases at V and 6 bases at J, with 17 bases between the two ends. The CDR3 length is 15 residues. CDR3 sequence: CASSFVQGLGNGYTF. In DNA form, the CDR3 reads TGTGCCAGCAGTTTCGTGCAGGGCCTAGGGAATGGCTACACCTTC.

V gene TRBV28 combines with J gene TRBJ1-2; D is ambiguous. Germline V gene sequence: CDR1 MDHEN, CDR2 SYDVKM. V was pared by 2 bases and J by 5 bases, with 18 bases between. The CDR3 contains 16 residues. The CDR3 loop is CASSLAPSLTIYGYTF. The CDR3 DNA follows: TGTGCCAGCAGTTTAGCCCCTAGCCTCACGATTTATGGCTACACCTTC.